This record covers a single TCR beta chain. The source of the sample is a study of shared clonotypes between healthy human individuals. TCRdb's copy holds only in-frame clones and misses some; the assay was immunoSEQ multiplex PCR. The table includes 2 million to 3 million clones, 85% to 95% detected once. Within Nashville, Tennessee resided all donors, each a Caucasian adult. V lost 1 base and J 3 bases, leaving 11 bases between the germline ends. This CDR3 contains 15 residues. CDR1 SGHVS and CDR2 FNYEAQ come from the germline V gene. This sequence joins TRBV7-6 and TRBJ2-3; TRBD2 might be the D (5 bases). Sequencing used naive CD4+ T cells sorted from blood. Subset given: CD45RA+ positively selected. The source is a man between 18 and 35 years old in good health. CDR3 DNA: TGTGCCAGCAGCTTAGGACTAACGGGAACAGATACGCAGTATTTT. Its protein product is CASSLGLTGTDTQYF.